This TCR beta chain was identified in a study of shared clonotypes between healthy human individuals. In the case of this clone: Antigen: not known.

The study's findings and limits: Naive subsets typically showed greater estimated richness than memory subsets.

Between the trimmed V and J ends, which lost 1 base and 7 bases, there was a span of 10 bases. This CDR3 has 12 residues. CDR1 is GTSNPN, CDR2 SVGIG, per germline (reference sequence). Repertoires were generated with immunoSEQ multiplex PCR, while TCRdb's copy carries only in-frame clones and drops some. This repertoire shows 2,500,000 or so clones, around 90% found once; its top ten account for around 0.14%. The chain has TRBV30 and TRBJ2-5, with D tentatively TRBD1 (6 bases). This TCR came from a man aged 18 to 30 in good health. Sequenced: naive CD4+ T cells sorted from blood. The subset is: CD45RA+ positively selected. CDR3 residues: CAWSDKGGTQYF. The CDR3 DNA reads as TGTGCCTGGAGTGACAAAGGGGGGACCCAGTACTTC.